The TCR beta chain described here comes from a study of human T cells and chemical hapten exposure. Study conclusions and caveats: The study found that PT1 expanded TCR counts correlated positively with patch test score. No change in TCRs above 1 in 1000 frequency was produced by DPC sensitization.

Time point: pre-sensitization, week 0. The sample's treatment: therapeutic diphenylcyclopropenone sensitization with weekly scalp DPC. Ahead of each patch test application, blood was drawn. The CDR3 consists of 13 residues. The germline V and J ends were trimmed by 5 bases and 3 bases, with 11 bases remaining between them. Germline CDR1 and CDR2: SEHNR and FQNEAQ (reference sequence). During construction of the library, unique molecular identifiers were attached to individual cDNA molecules for quantitative, reproducible TCR counting. TCRdb called the RACE reads again in MiXCR, with one record for every CDR3 protein. Of about 110,000 distinct CDR3 sequences listed, approximately 12% are singletons. This clonotype was detected only a few times. The antigen is not known.

This rearrangement joins TRBV7-9 to TRBJ2-7; D remains unclear. The TCR was taken from a woman between 50 and 59 years old with alopecia areata. Some clones in this sample may be carry-over from other donors' samples. The sample consisted of whole blood, taken in connection with sensitization to the hapten diphenylcyclopropenone (DPC). CDR3 sequence reads: CASSTDGLYEQYF. DNA for the CDR3: TGTGCCAGCAGCACAGACGGCCTCTACGAGCAGTACTTC.